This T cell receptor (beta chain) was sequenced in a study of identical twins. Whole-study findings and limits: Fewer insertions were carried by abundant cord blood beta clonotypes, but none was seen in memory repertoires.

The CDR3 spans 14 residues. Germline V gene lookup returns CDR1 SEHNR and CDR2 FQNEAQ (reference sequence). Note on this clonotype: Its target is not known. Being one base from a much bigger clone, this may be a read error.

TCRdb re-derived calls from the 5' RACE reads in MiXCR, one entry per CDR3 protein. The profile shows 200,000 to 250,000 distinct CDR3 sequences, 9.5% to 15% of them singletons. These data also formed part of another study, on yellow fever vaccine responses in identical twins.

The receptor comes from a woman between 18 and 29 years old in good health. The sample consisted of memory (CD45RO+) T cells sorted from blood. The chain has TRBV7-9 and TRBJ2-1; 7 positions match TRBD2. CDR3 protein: CDSSLHGGSNEQFF. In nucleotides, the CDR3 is TGTGACAGCAGCTTACATGGCGGGAGCAATGAGCAGTTCTTC.